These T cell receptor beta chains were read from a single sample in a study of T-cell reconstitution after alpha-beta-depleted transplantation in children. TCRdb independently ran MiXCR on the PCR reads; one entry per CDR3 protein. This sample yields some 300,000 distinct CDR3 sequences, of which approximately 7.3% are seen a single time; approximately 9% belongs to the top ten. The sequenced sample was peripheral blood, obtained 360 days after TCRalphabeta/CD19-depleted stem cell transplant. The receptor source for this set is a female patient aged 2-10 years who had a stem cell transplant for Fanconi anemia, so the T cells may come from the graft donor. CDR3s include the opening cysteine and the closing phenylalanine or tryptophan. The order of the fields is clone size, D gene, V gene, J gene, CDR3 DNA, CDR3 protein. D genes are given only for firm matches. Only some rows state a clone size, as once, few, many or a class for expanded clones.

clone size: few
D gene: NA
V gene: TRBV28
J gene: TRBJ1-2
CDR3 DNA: TGTGCCAGCAGTTTAAAGAATCTGCATGGCTACACCTTC
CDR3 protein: CASSLKNLHGYTF

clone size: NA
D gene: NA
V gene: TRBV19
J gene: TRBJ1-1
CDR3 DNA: TGTGCCAGTAGTATTGGCCAGGGCATGAACACTGAAGCTTTCTTT
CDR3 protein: CASSIGQGMNTEAFF

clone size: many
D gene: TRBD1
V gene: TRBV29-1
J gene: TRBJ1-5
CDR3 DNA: TGCAGCGTCGGAGGACAGGACCTAAATCAGCCCCAGCATTTT
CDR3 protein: CSVGGQDLNQPQHF

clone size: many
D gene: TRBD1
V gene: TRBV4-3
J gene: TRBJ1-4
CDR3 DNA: TGCGCCAGCAGCCAAGTAACAGGGGGCGGGAAACTGTTTTTT
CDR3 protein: CASSQVTGGGKLFF

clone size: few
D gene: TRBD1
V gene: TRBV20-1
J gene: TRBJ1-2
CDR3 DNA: TGCAGTGCTATTCATTCCGGGACAGGGGGCTATGGCTACACCTTC
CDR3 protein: CSAIHSGTGGYGYTF

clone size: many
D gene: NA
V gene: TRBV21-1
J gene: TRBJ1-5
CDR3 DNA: TGTGCCAGCAGCAAAGGAGAAATTCTACCACCGGACAGGGAAGGGGACAATCAGCCCCAGCATTTT
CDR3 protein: CASSKGEILPPDREGDNQPQHF

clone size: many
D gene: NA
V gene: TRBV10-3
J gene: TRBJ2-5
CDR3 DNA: TGTGCCATCAGTGCCGGGCGGGGCGGGGTACAAGAGACCCAGTACTTC
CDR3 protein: CAISAGRGGVQETQYF

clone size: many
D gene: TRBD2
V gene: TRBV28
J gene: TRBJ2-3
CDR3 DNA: TGTGCCAGCAGTTTACAGGGAGGGGTTGATACGCAGTATTTT
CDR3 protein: CASSLQGGVDTQYF

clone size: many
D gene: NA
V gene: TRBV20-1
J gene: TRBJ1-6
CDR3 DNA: TGCAGTGCTAGAGGTCAACAGAGCTCCTATAATTCACCCCTCCACTTT
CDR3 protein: CSARGQQSSYNSPLHF

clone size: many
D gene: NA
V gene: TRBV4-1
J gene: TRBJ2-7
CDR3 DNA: TGCGCCAGCAGCCAAGTGTCCGACAGTATAACCTACGAGCAGTACTTC
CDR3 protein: CASSQVSDSITYEQYF

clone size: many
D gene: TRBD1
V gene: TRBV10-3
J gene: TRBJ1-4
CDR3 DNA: TGTGCCATCAGTGGTAACAGGGGCGGTAATGAAAAACTGTTTTTT
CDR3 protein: CAISGNRGGNEKLFF

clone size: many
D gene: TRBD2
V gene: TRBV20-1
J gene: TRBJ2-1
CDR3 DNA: TGCAGTGCTAGGGTACCCGGGACTAGCGGGGGGGGAGTGTTCTTC
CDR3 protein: CSARVPGTSGGGVFF

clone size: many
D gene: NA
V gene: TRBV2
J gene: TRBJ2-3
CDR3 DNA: TGTGCCAGCAGTGAGAGGCGGGGCTACACAGATACGCAGTATTTT
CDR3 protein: CASSERRGYTDTQYF

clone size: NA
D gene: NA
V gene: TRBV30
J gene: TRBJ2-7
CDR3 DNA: TGTGCATCGGGACAAGCCTACGAGCAGTACTTC
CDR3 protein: CASGQAYEQYF

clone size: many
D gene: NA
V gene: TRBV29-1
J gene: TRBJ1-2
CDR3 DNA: TGCAGCGACTCCTACGGGGACTATGGCTACACCTTC
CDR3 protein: CSDSYGDYGYTF

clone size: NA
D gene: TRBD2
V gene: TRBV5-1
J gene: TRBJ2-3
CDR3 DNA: TGCGCCAGCAGCTCGGGACTAGCGGGGATGACTAGCACAGATACGCAGTATTTT
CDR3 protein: CASSSGLAGMTSTDTQYF

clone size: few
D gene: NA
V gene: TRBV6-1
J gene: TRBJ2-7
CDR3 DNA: TGTGCCAGCAGTCTCGCAGGAGGAGGTATCTACGAGCAGTACTTC
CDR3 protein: CASSLAGGGIYEQYF

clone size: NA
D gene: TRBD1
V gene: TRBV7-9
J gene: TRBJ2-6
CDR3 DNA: TGTGCCAGCAGAGTGACAGGGGAAGCGGCGGCCAACGTCCTGACTTTC
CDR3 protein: CASRVTGEAAANVLTF

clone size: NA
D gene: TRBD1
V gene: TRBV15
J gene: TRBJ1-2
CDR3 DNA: TGTGCCACCAGCATAGGGGACAGCACCTATGGCTACACCTTC
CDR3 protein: CATSIGDSTYGYTF

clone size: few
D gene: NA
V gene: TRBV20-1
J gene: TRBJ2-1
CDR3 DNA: TGCAGTGCCAGTCGCGCCGTCGGGGCCTCCTACAATGAGCAGTTCTTC
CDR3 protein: CSASRAVGASYNEQFF

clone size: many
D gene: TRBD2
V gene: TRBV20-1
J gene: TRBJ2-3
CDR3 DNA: TGCAGTGCTTCGACTAGCGGGATCTATCTATCGCAGTATTTT
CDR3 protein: CSASTSGIYLSQYF

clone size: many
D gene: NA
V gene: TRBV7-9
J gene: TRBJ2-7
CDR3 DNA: TGTGCCAGCAGCAACGATTGGCGACTGCCCGGGGAGCAGTACTTC
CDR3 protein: CASSNDWRLPGEQYF

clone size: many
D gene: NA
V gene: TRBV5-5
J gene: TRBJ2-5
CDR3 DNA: TGTGCCAGCAGCCTCCCAAGCGGAGTTCAGGGGCAAGAGACCCAGTACTTC
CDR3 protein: CASSLPSGVQGQETQYF

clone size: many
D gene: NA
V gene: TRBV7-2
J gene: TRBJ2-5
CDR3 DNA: TGTGCCAGCAGCTTTTATGGGGAGACCCAGTACTTC
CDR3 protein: CASSFYGETQYF

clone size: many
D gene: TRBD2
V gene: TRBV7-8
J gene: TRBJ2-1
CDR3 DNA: TGTGCCAGCAGTCGACTAGCGGGGGGCAATGAGCAGTTCTTC
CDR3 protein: CASSRLAGGNEQFF

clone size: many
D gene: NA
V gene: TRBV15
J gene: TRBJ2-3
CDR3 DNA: TGTGCCACCAGCGGGGGCGGGCACCGCACAGATACGCAGTATTTT
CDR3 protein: CATSGGGHRTDTQYF

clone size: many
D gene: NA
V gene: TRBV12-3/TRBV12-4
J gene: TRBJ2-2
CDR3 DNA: TGTGCCAGCAGTTTAGTCGGGGGCGGGGAGCTGTTTTTT
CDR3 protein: CASSLVGGGELFF

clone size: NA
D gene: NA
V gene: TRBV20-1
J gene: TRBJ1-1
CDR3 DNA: TGCAGTGCTAAAGTATGGAACACTGAAGCTTTCTTT
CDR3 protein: CSAKVWNTEAFF

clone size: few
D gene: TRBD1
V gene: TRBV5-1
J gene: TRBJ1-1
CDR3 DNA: TGCGCCAGCAGCTTGCTCGACAGGGCGACTGAAGCTTTCTTT
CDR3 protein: CASSLLDRATEAFF

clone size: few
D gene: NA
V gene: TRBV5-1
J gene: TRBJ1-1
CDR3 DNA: TGCGCCAGCAGCTCGGCGGGGGGAGGGAGAGTAGCCCCCGGCACTGAAGCTTTCTTT
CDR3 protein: CASSSAGGGRVAPGTEAFF

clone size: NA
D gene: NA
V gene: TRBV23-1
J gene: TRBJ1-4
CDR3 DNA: TGCGCCAGCAGTCTTCCGACTTCCTCAAAGGGTGAAAAACTGTTTTTT
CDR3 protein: CASSLPTSSKGEKLFF

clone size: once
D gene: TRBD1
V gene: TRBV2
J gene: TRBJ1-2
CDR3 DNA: TGTGCCAGCAGTGCGGGACAGGGGGCTGGAGGCTACACCTTC
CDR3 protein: CASSAGQGAGGYTF

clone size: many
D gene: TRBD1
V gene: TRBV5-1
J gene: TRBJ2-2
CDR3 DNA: TGCGCCAGCAGCTTGTTGCCTTTTCTGAACAGGGGTGGTAGCACCGGGGAGCTGTTTTTT
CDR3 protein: CASSLLPFLNRGGSTGELFF

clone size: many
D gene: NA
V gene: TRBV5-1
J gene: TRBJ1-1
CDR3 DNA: TGCGCCAGCACCATCGGTGGGGACACTGAAGCTTTCTTT
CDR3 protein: CASTIGGDTEAFF

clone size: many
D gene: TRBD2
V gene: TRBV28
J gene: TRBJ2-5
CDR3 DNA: TGTGCCAGCAGTCTAGCGGGAGCGGCTGAGACCCAGTACTTC
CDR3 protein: CASSLAGAAETQYF

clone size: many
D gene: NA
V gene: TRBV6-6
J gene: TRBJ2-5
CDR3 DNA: TGTGCCAGCAGTGACGGACTACTAAGCCAAGAGACCCAGTACTTC
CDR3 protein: CASSDGLLSQETQYF

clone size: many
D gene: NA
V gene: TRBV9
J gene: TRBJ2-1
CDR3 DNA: TGTGCCAGCAGCGTCTTAAGCGGCAATGAGCAGTTCTTC
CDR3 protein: CASSVLSGNEQFF

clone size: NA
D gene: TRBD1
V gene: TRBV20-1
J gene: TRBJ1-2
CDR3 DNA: TGCAGTGCTGTGGGGCGTGTAGGACAGGCTCACTATGGCTACACCTTC
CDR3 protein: CSAVGRVGQAHYGYTF

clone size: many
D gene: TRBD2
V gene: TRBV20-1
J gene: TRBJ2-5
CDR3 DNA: TGCATCCCTTCCGGGACTAGCCCCCAAGAGACCCAGTACTTC
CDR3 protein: CIPSGTSPQETQYF

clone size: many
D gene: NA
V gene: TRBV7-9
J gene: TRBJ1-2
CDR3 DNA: TGTGCCAGCAGCTTGAGTTGGCTTACTAACTATGGCTACACCTTC
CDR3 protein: CASSLSWLTNYGYTF

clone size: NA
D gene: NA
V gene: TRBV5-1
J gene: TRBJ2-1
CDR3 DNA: TGCGCCAGCAGCTTGGGGGGGCCTAGTAGGTACAATGAGCAGTTCTTC
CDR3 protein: CASSLGGPSRYNEQFF

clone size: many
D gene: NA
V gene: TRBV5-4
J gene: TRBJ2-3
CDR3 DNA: TGTGCCAGCAGCCCGGGAGAACCTAGTGGGGATACGCAGTATTTT
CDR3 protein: CASSPGEPSGDTQYF

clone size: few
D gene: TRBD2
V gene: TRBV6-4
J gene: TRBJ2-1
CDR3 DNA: TGTGCCAGCAGTGATAGGACTAGCGGGATGAATGAGCAGTTCTTC
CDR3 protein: CASSDRTSGMNEQFF

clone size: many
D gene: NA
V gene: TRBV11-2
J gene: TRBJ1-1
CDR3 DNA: TGTGCCAGCAGGCCCGAGGGCAGTGAAGCTTTCTTT
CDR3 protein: CASRPEGSEAFF

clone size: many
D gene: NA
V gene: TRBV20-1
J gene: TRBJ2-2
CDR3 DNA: TGCAGTGCTAGACCCATCGGGGGTTGGGAGCTGTTTTTT
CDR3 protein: CSARPIGGWELFF

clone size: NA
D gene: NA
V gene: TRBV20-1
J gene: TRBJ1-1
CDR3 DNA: TGCAGTTTCCCCAGGGTTTTTAGCACTGAAGCTTTCTTT
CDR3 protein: CSFPRVFSTEAFF

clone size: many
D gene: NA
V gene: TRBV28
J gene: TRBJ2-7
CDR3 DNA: TGTGCCAGCAGTTTGCTGGACTCTTTCTACGAGCAGTACTTC
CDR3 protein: CASSLLDSFYEQYF

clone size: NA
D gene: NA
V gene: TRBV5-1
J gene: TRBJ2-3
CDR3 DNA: TGCGCCAGCAGCTTGGCCGAGGATACGCAGTATTTT
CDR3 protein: CASSLAEDTQYF

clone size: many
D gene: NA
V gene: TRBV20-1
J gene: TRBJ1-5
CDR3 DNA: TGCAGTGCTAGGCGCGACAGGTTTAGCAATCAGCCCCAGCATTTT
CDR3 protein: CSARRDRFSNQPQHF

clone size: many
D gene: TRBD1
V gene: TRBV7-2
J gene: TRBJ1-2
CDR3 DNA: TGTGCCAGCAGCTTCGGACAGGGATATAACTATGGCTACACCTTC
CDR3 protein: CASSFGQGYNYGYTF

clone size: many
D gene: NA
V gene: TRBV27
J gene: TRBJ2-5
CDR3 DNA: TGTGCCAGCAGTTTAGGGGCGTGGGAGACCCAGTACTTC
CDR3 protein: CASSLGAWETQYF

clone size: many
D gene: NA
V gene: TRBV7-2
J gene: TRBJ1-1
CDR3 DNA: TGTGCCAGCAGCTTACCGCACCGGGCCTTCGGGACTTTCTTT
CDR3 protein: CASSLPHRAFGTFF

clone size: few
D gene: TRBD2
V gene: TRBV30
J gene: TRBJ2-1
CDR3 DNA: TGTGCCTGGAGTGTCGGCCTAGCGGGCCATGAGCAGTTCTTC
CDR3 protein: CAWSVGLAGHEQFF

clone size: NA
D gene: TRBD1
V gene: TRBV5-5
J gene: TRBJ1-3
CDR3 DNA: TGTGCCAGCAGCTTGGTCGGACAGGGTACTGGAAACACCATATATTTT
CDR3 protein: CASSLVGQGTGNTIYF